What follows are 7 T cell receptor beta chains derived from one specimen sequenced in a study of T-cell memory formation after mild COVID-19. TCRdb recomputed calls from the 5' RACE reads with MiXCR, one row per CDR3 protein. Of around 410,000 distinct CDR3 sequences listed, 20% to 30% are singletons. The sequenced sample consisted of PBMCs or a T cell subset sorted from them (not recorded which). All receptors come from an adult woman who had mild COVID-19 (a few samples of this study predate the infection). Cell type and time point are not known.

This clonotype has only a few counts. This sequence joins TRBV5-6 and TRBJ1-2, with D maybe TRBD1 (5 bases). This CDR3 spans 14 amino acids. CDR1 SGHDT and CDR2 YYEEEE come from the germline V gene. V lost 5 bases to trimming and J lost 4 bases, with 15 bases between them. CDR3 sequence: CASRGVRTFYGYTF. As DNA, the CDR3 is TGTGCCAGCAGGGGGGTCCGAACCTTCTATGGCTACACCTTC.

J is TRBJ1-5 and V is TRBV7-9; D call uncertain. Trimming stripped 1 base from V and 4 bases from J, with 11 bases between. The germline V gene has CDR1 SEHNR and CDR2 FQNEAQ (reference sequence). This CDR3 contains 15 residues. CDR3 in amino acids: CASSLEGRLNQPQHF. DNA for the CDR3: TGTGCCAGCAGCTTAGAAGGGAGGTTGAATCAGCCCCAGCATTTT.

This rearrangement joins TRBV27 to TRBJ2-5, with D tentatively TRBD2 (5 bases). Germline V lookup: CDR1 MNHEY, CDR2 SMNVEV (reference sequence). The length of the CDR3 is 14 residues. Trimming left V 6 bases short and J 0 bases short, with 11 bases between. As DNA, the CDR3 is TGTGCCAGCAGCAATGACGGGGACCAAGAGACCCAGTACTTC. This codes for CASSNDGDQETQYF.

The sample holds a few counts of this clonotype. This sequence joins TRBV20-1 and TRBJ2-3; 7 bases match TRBD2. Germline CDR1 and CDR2: DFQATT and SNEGSKA (reference sequence). V lost 5 bases, J lost 1 base, and 3 bases stayed unmatched. The CDR3 is made up of 13 amino acids. The DNA for the CDR3 is TGCAGTGCTCGGAGCGGGGGCACAGATACGCAGTATTTT. This encodes CSARSGGTDTQYF.

The J gene is TRBJ2-2, the V gene TRBV18; TRBD2 might be the D (5 bases). The germline V gene has CDR1 KGHSH and CDR2 LQKENI. The CDR3 is 15 residues long. The V end lost 3 bases, the J end lost 17 bases, and 25 bases lay between the germline ends. This CDR3 is CASSPINSWRPDLFF. For the CDR3, the DNA is TGTGCCAGCTCACCTATTAATAGTTGGCGGCCGGACTTATTTTTT.

V and J are TRBV12-3 or TRBV12-4 and TRBJ2-1; no firm D call. Trimming removed 5 bases from V and 7 bases from J, with 18 bases in between. CDR3 size: 15 residues. The CDR3 DNA reads TGTGCCAGCAGTCCACTGGCGGTCCTAGGGAATGAGCAGTTCTTC. Protein: CASSPLAVLGNEQFF.

This clonotype has just a few counts. The rearrangement links TRBV7-9 to TRBJ1-5; maybe TRBD1 (6 bases). Trimming removed 5 bases at V and 4 bases at J, with 12 bases between. Germline assignment: CDR1 SEHNR and CDR2 FQNEAQ (reference sequence). The CDR3 runs 14 residues. The CDR3 DNA reads TGTGCCAGCAGCGACGGACAGACTAATCAGCCCCAGCATTTT. Amino acids: CASSDGQTNQPQHF.